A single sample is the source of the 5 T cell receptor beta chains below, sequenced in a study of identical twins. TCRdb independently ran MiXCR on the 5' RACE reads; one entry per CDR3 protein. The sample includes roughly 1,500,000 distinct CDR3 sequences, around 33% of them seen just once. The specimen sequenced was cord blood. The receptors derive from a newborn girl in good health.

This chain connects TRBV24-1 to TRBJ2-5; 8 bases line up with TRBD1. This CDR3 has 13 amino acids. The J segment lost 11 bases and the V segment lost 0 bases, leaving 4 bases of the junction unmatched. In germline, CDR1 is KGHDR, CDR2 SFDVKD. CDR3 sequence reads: CATSDLQWTGQYF. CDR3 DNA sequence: TGTGCCACCAGTGATTTGCAATGGACAGGGCAGTACTTC.

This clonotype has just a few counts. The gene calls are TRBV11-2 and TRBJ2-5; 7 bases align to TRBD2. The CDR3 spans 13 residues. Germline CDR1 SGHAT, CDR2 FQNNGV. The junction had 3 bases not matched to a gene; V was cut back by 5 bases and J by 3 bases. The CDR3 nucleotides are TGTGCCAGCAGCCGCGCGGGGGAAGAGACCCAGTACTTC. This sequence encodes CASSRAGEETQYF. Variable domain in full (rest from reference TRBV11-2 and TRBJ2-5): EAGVAQSPRYKIIEKRQSVAFWCNPISGHATLYWYQQILGQGPKLLIQFQNNGVVDDSQLPKDRFSAERLKGVDSTLKIQPAKLEDSAVYLCASSRAGEETQYFGPGTRLLVL.

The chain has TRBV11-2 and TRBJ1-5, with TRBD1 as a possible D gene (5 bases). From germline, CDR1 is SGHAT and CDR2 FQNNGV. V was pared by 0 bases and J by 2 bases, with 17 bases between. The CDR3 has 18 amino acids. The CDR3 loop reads CASSLEVRQGAGNQPQHF. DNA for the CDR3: TGTGCCAGCAGCTTAGAGGTACGGCAGGGCGCAGGCAATCAGCCCCAGCATTTT.

This chain's CDR3 is CASSDQDRVGGYTF. CDR3 coding DNA: TGTGCCAGCAGTGACCAGGACAGGGTCGGAGGCTACACCTTC. The rearrangement uses TRBV25-1 and TRBJ1-2; 8 bases are a match to TRBD1. V shed 3 bases and J 8 bases; nucleotides not matched to a gene: 8. The CDR3 extends over 14 amino acids. Germline CDR1 reads MGHDK; CDR2 reads SYGVNS.

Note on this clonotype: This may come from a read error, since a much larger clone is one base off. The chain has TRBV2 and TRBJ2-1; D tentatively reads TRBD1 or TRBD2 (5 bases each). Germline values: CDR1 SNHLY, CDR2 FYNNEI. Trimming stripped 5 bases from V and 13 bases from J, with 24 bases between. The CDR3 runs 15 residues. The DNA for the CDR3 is TGTGCCAGCAGTCCCGGGACGGAGTTCGGAGAGACCCAGTTCTTC. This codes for CASSPGTEFGETQFF.